This entry lists 19 T cell receptor beta chains sequenced from one sample in a study of shared clonotypes between healthy human individuals. Here immunoSEQ multiplex PCR was the method, and the copy in TCRdb shows in-frame clones only, minus some. The sample consists of over a million clones, about 76% of them appearing once. The sequenced sample consisted of memory CD4+ T cells sorted from blood. Subset meaning: CD45RA-negative fraction. Receptors were obtained from a man between 18 and 35 years old in good health.

This clone was counted a few times. Here the CDR3 reads CASRPQGSQPQHF. The CDR3 coding sequence is TGTGCCAGCAGGCCACAGGGAAGTCAGCCCCAGCATTTT. The V and J genes are TRBV6-5 and TRBJ1-5; possibly TRBD1 for D (6 bases). The CDR3 is 13 amino acids. Trimming pared 6 bases from V and 6 bases from J, leaving 12 bases between. From germline, CDR1 is MNHEY and CDR2 SVGAGI.

In this sample, this clone turned up once. The chain uses TRBV5-1 and TRBJ2-3, with a weak D call TRBD2 (5 bases). This CDR3 has 16 amino acids. V was cut by 0 bases and J by 5 bases, with 16 bases left in between. CDR1 is SGHRS, CDR2 YFSETQ, per germline. The DNA of the CDR3 is TGCGCCAGCAGCTTGGCCGGTAGCGTTGCTGGAGATACGCAGTATTTT. Translated, it gives CASSLAGSVAGDTQYF.

This clone was found a few times. The gene calls are TRBV14 and TRBJ1-6; D may be TRBD1 (5 bases). This CDR3 region has 13 residues. V lost 2 bases to trimming and J lost 8 bases, with 7 bases between them. CDR1 and CDR2 from the germline V gene are SGHDN and FVKESK. The CDR3: CASSQWGDSPLHF. CDR3 in DNA: TGTGCCAGCAGCCAATGGGGGGATTCACCCCTCCACTTT.

With respect to this clone: The sample contains more than one DNA sequence encoding this CDR3. The chain links TRBV6-1 to TRBJ1-6; 9 positions agree with TRBD1. This CDR3 is 14 amino acids long. Germline V lookup: CDR1 MNHNS, CDR2 SASEGT. Trimming took 7 bases from V and 6 from J; bases not matched to a gene: 4. CDR3 in amino acids: CASTGQGRNSPLHF. The CDR3 DNA reads as TGTGCCAGCACAGGACAGGGGCGTAATTCACCCCTCCACTTT.

This clone was counted a single time. The genes are TRBV28 and TRBJ2-5, with D perhaps matching TRBD1 (5 bases). Trimming removed 4 bases at V and 4 bases at J, with 19 bases between. This CDR3 comprises 16 residues. Germline V gene sequence: CDR1 MDHEN, CDR2 SYDVKM. Written as DNA, the CDR3 is TGTGCCAGCAGTTCCGCGGATCTTCCTAGGGGAGAGACCCAGTACTTC. It specifies CASSSADLPRGETQYF.

With regard to this clone: Other DNA sequences in this specimen translate into the identical CDR3. The chain joins TRBV5-1 to TRBJ2-3; the match to TRBD1 covers 7 bases. V gave up 5 bases and J gave up 1 base; unmatched junction bases: 4. Germline-derived CDR1 and CDR2 are SGHRS and YFSETQ. This CDR3 contains 14 residues. The CDR3 DNA is TGCGCCAGCAGAGGGGGCGGACGCACAGATACGCAGTATTTT. It specifies CASRGGGRTDTQYF.

J is TRBJ1-5 and V is TRBV18; a weak D match, TRBD1 (5 bases). CDR1 is KGHSH, CDR2 LQKENI, per germline. The CDR3 sequence is 14 residues long. With 2 bases removed from V and 5 bases from J, the gap between germline ends came to 10 bases. The CDR3 DNA follows: TGTGCCAGCTCACCAGAGGCCAGGGATCAGCCCCAGCATTTT. As protein: CASSPEARDQPQHF.

The chain has TRBV27 and TRBJ1-5; 7 bases align to TRBD1. This CDR3 is 15 amino acids long. J lost 3 bases, V lost 6 bases, and 8 bases had no gene match. Germline loops: CDR1 MNHEY, CDR2 SMNVEV (reference sequence). The CDR3 here is CASRAGTAFNQPQHF. CDR3 DNA sequence: TGTGCCAGCAGAGCTGGGACAGCCTTCAATCAGCCCCAGCATTTT.

This clone showed up just a few times. V and J are TRBV5-1 and TRBJ1-1; D is undetermined. Germline values: CDR1 SGHRS, CDR2 YFSETQ. The CDR3 totals 14 residues. V lost 4 bases to trimming and J lost 5 bases, with 15 bases between them. CDR3 bases: TGCGCCAGCAGCCCCTTACCCCTGAGGACTGAAGCTTTCTTT. Translating gives CASSPLPLRTEAFF.

The J gene is TRBJ2-7, the V gene TRBV11-2; 8 bases line up with TRBD1. The length of the CDR3 is 16 residues. The V segment lost 0 bases and the J segment 4 bases; nucleotides outside the gene matches: 8. In germline, CDR1 is SGHAT, CDR2 FQNNGV. The CDR3 nucleotides are TGTGCCAGCAGCTTAGATCGAGGACAGGGTTTTTACGAGCAGTACTTC. Translating gives CASSLDRGQGFYEQYF.

This chain joins TRBV5-1 and TRBJ1-6; TRBD1 matches at 7 bases. The trim removed 0 bases at V and 2 bases at J, leaving 5 bases unmatched. Germline CDR1 is SGHRS and CDR2 is YFSETQ. The CDR3 runs to 17 residues. The CDR3 DNA follows: TGCGCCAGCAGCTTGGGACAGGGTCAGACCTATAATTCACCCCTCCACTTT. Translating gives CASSLGQGQTYNSPLHF.

Worth noting for this clone: This may come from a read error, since a much larger clone is one base off. The chain uses TRBV4-2 and TRBJ1-6; D gene uncertain. In germline, CDR1 is LGHNA, CDR2 YNFKEQ. The V end lost 0 bases, the J end lost 3 bases, and 0 bases lay between the germline ends. The CDR3 totals 13 residues. The CDR3 spells CASSQDYNSPLHF. The DNA of the CDR3 is TGTGCCAGCAGCCAAGACTATAATTCACCCCTCCACTTT.

The chain carries TRBV27 and TRBJ1-2; D ambiguous. Germline CDR1 MNHEY, CDR2 SMNVEV (reference sequence). The germline V and J ends were trimmed by 3 bases and 8 bases, with 13 bases remaining between them. The CDR3 runs to 13 residues. The CDR3 DNA is TGTGCCAGCAGTTTTCTATCGTCGGGGGGCTACACCTTC. Translating gives CASSFLSSGGYTF.

This chain connects TRBV5-5 to TRBJ2-7; D remains unclear. Germline loops: CDR1 SGHKS, CDR2 YYEKEE (reference sequence). V dropped 4 bases and J dropped 0 bases, with 11 bases sitting between them. The CDR3 has 14 amino acids. The CDR3 reads CASSLGAASYEQYF. For the CDR3, the DNA is TGTGCCAGCAGCCTGGGTGCGGCCTCCTACGAGCAGTACTTC.

This clone has a handful of counts. V and J are TRBV5-1 and TRBJ1-1; TRBD1 might be the D (5 bases). The germline gives CDR1 SGHRS, CDR2 YFSETQ. The CDR3 spans 13 residues. Trimming pared 7 bases from V and 2 bases from J, leaving 12 bases between. CDR3 residues: CASHVGPNTEAFF. The CDR3 coding sequence is TGCGCCAGCCACGTGGGACCTAACACTGAAGCTTTCTTT. The full variable domain, rest sourced from reference TRBV5-1 and TRBJ1-1, is KAGVTQTPRYLIKTRGQQVTLSCSPISGHRSVSWYQQTPGQGLQFLFEYFSETQRNKGNFPGRFSGRQFSNSRSEMNVSTLELGDSALYLCASHVGPNTEAFFGQGTRLTVV.

The V and J genes are TRBV4-1 and TRBJ2-7; possibly TRBD2 for D (5 bases). Germline loops: CDR1 MGHRA, CDR2 YSYEKL. Trimming removed 0 bases from V and 7 bases from J, with 10 bases in between. The CDR3 length is 13 residues. This CDR3 reads CASSQDEGREQYF. Here the CDR3 DNA reads TGCGCCAGCAGCCAAGATGAGGGTCGGGAGCAGTACTTC.

The chain links TRBV14 to TRBJ1-5; TRBD1 aligns across 9 bases. The CDR3 runs to 13 residues. Trimming took 5 bases from V and 10 from J; bases not matched to a gene: 6. Germline V lookup: CDR1 SGHDN, CDR2 FVKESK. The chain's CDR3 is CASSESQGAPQHF. CDR3 DNA sequence: TGTGCCAGCAGCGAATCACAGGGGGCACCCCAGCATTTT.

This clone was recorded only once. The genes are TRBV6-5 and TRBJ1-6, with 7 positions matching TRBD1. Germline assignment: CDR1 MNHEY and CDR2 SVGAGI. The CDR3 totals 15 residues. Trimming cost V 4 bases and J 9 bases; bases outside gene matches: 9. The CDR3 coding sequence is TGTGCCAGCAGTTCGACCGGGACAGCCACTTCACCCCTCCACTTT. Its protein is CASSSTGTATSPLHF.

This clone was detected only a few times. The gene calls are TRBV25-1 and TRBJ2-7, with 9 bases matching TRBD1. This CDR3 region has 16 residues. With V trimmed by 3 bases and J by 2 bases, 8 bases remained unmatched. Germline V gives CDR1 MGHDK, CDR2 SYGVNS. The CDR3 spells CASSDGSGQGPYEQYF. For the CDR3, the DNA is TGTGCCAGCAGTGATGGGTCGGGACAGGGCCCCTACGAGCAGTACTTC.